This T cell receptor beta chain is from a study of T-cell reconstitution after alpha-beta-depleted transplantation in children. Preparation of the TCRbeta library used unique molecular identifiers. TCRdb analysed the PCR reads with MiXCR anew, one entry per CDR3 protein. The profile shows almost 500,000 distinct CDR3 sequences, 10% to 13% of them singletons. This CDR3 comprises 19 residues. Trimming took 4 bases from V and 3 from J, leaving 25 bases between them. CDR1 is SGHDT, CDR2 YYEEEE, per germline. Study-wide points: Expanded graft clones, several hundred of them, were reportedly the source of alpha-beta T cells about two months after transplant. Diversity and T-cell counts at one year after transplant derived mostly from new T cells. Where some patients showed high TCRbeta diversity at day 60, it came from recipient T cells and thymic progenitors that had survived.

This clonotype came up many times. Antigen unknown. The sample in question was PBMCs, obtained before TCRalphabeta/CD19-depleted stem cell transplant. This sequence was found in a child aged 2-15 years with inherited bone marrow failure, due to receive a stem cell transplant. This chain joins TRBV5-6 and TRBJ2-2, with D maybe TRBD2 (10 bases). The DNA of the CDR3 is TGTGCCAGCAGCGTCCGGGACAGGGATAGCGGGAGGTACACCGGGGAGCTGTTTTTT. Translation: CASSVRDRDSGRYTGELFF.